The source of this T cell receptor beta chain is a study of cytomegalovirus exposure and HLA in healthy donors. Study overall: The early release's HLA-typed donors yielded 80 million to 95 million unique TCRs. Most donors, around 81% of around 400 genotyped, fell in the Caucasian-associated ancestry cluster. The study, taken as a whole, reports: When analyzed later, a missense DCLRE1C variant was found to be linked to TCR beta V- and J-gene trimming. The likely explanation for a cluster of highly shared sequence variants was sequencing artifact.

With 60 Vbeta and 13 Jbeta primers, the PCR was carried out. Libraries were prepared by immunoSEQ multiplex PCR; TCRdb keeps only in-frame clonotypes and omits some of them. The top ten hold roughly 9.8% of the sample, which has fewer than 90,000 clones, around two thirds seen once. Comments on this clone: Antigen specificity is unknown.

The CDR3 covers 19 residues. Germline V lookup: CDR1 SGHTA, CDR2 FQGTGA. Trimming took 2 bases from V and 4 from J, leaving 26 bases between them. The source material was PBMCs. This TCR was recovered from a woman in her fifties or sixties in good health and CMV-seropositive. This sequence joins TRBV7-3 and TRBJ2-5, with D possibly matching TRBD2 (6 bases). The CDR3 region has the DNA TGTGCCAGCAGCTTAGTTGGAAAGCGGGCAATTGGGATCGGAGAGACCCAGTACTTC. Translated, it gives CASSLVGKRAIGIGETQYF.